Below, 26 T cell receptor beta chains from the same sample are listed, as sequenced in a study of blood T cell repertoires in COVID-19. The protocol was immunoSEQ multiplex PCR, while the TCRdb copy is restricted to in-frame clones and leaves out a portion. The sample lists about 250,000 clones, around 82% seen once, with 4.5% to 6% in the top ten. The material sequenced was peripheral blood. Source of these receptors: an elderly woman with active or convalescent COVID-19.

Written as DNA, the CDR3 is TGTGCCAGTAGTCAGACAGGGGAGAGTTCACCCCTCCACTTT. Encoded protein: CASSQTGESSPLHF. The chain joins TRBV19 to TRBJ1-6; 8 bases agree with TRBD1. The junction had 6 bases not matched to a gene; V was cut back by 5 bases and J by 9 bases. This CDR3 has 14 residues. Germline assignment: CDR1 LNHDA and CDR2 SQIVND (reference sequence).

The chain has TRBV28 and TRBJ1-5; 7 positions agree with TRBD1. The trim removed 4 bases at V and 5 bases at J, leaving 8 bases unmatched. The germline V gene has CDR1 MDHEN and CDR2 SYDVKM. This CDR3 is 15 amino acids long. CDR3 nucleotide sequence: TGTGCCAGCAGTTCTACAGGGGTTCCGCATCAGCCCCAGCATTTT. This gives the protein CASSSTGVPHQPQHF.

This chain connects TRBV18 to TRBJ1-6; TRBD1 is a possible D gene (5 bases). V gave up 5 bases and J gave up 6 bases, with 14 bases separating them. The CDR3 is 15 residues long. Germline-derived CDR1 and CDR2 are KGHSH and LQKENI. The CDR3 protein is CASSEWAQGNSPLHF. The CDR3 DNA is TGTGCCAGCTCAGAATGGGCCCAGGGTAATTCACCCCTCCACTTT.

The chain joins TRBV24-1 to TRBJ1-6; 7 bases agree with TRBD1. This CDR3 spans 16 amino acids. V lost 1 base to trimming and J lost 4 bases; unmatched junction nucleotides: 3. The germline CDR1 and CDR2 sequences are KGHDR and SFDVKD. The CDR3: CATSDLDRAYNSPLHF. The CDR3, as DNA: TGTGCCACCAGTGATTTAGACAGGGCGTATAATTCACCCCTCCACTTT.

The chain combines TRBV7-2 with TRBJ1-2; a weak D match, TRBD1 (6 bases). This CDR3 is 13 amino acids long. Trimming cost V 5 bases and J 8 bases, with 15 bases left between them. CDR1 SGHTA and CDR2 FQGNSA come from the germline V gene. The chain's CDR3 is CASSQTGLEGYTF. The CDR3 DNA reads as TGTGCCAGCAGCCAGACAGGCCTCGAGGGCTACACCTTC.

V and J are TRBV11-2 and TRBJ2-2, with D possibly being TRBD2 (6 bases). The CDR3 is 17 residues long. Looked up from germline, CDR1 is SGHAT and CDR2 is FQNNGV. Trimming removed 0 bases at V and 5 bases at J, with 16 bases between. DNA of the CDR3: TGTGCCAGCAGCTTAGACGAACAGGCGGAGGGGACCGGGGAGCTGTTTTTT. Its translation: CASSLDEQAEGTGELFF. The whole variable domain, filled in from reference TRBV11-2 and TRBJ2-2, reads EAGVAQSPRYKIIEKRQSVAFWCNPISGHATLYWYQQILGQGPKLLIQFQNNGVVDDSQLPKDRFSAERLKGVDSTLKIQPAKLEDSAVYLCASSLDEQAEGTGELFFGEGSRLTVL.

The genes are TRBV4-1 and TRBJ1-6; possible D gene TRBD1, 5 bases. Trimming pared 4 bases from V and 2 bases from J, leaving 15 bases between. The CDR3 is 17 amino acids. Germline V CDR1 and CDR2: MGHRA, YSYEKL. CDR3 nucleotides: TGCGCCAGCAGCCCCTCCGGCGGGGGGACCTATAATTCACCCCTCCACTTT. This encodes CASSPSGGGTYNSPLHF.

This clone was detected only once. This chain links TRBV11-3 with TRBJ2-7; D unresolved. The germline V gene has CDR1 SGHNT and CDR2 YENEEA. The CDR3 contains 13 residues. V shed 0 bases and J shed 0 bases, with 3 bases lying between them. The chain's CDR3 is CASSLDSSYEQYF. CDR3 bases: TGTGCCAGCAGCTTAGACAGCTCCTACGAGCAGTACTTC. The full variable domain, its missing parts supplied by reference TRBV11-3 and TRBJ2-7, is EAGVVQSPRYKIIEKKQPVAFWCNPISGHNTLYWYLQNLGQGPELLIRYENEEAVDDSQLPKDRFSAERLKGVDSTLKIQPAELGDSAVYLCASSLDSSYEQYFGPGTRLTVT.

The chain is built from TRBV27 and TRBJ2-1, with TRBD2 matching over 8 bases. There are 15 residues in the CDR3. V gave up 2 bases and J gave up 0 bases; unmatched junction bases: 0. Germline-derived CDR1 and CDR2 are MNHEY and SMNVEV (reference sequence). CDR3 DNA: TGTGCCAGCAGTTTAGGACTAGCCTCCTACAATGAGCAGTTCTTC. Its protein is CASSLGLASYNEQFF.

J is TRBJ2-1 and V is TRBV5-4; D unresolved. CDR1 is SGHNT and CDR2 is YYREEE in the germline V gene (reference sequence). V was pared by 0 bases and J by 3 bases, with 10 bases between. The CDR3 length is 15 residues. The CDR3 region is CASSLDSAVYNEQFF. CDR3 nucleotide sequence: TGTGCCAGCAGCTTGGACTCCGCGGTCTACAATGAGCAGTTCTTC.

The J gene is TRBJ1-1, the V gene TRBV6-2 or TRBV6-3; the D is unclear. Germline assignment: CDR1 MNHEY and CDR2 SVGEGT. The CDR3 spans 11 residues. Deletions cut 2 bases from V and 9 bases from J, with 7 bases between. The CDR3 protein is CASSYESQAFF. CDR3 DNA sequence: TGTGCCAGCAGTTACGAGTCCCAAGCTTTCTTT.

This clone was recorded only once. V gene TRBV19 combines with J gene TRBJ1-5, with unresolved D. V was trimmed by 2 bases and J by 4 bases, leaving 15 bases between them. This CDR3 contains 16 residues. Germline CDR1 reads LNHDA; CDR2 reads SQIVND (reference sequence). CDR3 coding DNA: TGTGCCAGTAGTATACATTCTGGGCCCCCGAATCAGCCCCAGCATTTT. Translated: CASSIHSGPPNQPQHF.

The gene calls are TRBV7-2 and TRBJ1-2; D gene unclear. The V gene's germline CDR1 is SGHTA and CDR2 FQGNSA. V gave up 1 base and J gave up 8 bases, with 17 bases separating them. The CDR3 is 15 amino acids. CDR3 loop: CASSLVSGALEGYTF. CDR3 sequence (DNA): TGTGCCAGCAGCTTAGTGTCAGGCGCACTTGAGGGCTACACCTTC.

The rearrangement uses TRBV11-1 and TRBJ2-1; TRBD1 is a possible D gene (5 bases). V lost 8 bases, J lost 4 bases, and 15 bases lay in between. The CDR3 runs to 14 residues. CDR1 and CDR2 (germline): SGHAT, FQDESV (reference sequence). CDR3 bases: TGTGCCAGCCCCACCGGCAGGGAATACAATGAGCAGTTCTTC. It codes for CASPTGREYNEQFF.

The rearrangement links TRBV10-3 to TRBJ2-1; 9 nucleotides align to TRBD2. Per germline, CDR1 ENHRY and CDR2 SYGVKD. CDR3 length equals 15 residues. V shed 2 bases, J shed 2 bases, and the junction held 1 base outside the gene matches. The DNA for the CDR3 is TGTGCCATCAGTGAGAGGACTAGCGCCTACAATGAGCAGTTCTTC. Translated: CAISERTSAYNEQFF.

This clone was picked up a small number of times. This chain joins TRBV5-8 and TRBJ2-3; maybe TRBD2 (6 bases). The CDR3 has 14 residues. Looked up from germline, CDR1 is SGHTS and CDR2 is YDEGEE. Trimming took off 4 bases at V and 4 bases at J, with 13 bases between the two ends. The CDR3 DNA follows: TGTGCCAGCAGCCCGACTAGAACCGCAGATACGCAGTATTTT. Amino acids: CASSPTRTADTQYF.

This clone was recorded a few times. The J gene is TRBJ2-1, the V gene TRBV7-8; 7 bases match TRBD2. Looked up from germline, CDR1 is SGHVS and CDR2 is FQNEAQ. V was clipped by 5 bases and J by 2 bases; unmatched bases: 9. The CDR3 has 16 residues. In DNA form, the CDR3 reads TGTGCCAGCAGCACCCGGGAGGTGACGACCTACAATGAGCAGTTCTTC. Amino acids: CASSTREVTTYNEQFF.

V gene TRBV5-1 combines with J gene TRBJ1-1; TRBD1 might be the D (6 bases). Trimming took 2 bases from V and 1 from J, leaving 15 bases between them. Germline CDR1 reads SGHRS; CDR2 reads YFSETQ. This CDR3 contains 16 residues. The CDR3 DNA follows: TGCGCCAGCAGCTTAAACAGGGTGAGGGGGAACACTGAAGCTTTCTTT. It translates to CASSLNRVRGNTEAFF. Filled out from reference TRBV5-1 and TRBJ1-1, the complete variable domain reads KAGVTQTPRYLIKTRGQQVTLSCSPISGHRSVSWYQQTPGQGLQFLFEYFSETQRNKGNFPGRFSGRQFSNSRSEMNVSTLELGDSALYLCASSLNRVRGNTEAFFGQGTRLTVV.

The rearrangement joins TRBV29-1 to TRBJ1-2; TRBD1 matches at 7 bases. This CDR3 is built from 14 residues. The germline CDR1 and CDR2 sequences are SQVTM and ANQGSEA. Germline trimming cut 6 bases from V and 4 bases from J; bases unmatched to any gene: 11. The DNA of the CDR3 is TGCAGCGTCCGTTGGACAGGCCGCCCCTATGGCTACACCTTC. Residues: CSVRWTGRPYGYTF. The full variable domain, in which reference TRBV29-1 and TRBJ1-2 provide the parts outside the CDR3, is SAVISQKPSRDICQRGTSLTIQCQVDSQVTMMFWYRQQPGQSLTLIATANQGSEATYESGFVIDKFPISRPNLTFSTLTVSNMSPEDSSIYLCSVRWTGRPYGYTFGSGTRLTVV.

Written as DNA, the CDR3 is TGTGCCAGCAGTTACCTTCGGACAGGGAGGCAAGAGACCCAGTACTTC. It is translated as CASSYLRTGRQETQYF. The chain uses TRBV6-5 and TRBJ2-5; 8 bases fit TRBD1. CDR3 length equals 16 residues. Germline trimming cut 2 bases from V and 2 bases from J; bases unmatched to any gene: 7. Germline loops: CDR1 MNHEY, CDR2 SVGAGI.

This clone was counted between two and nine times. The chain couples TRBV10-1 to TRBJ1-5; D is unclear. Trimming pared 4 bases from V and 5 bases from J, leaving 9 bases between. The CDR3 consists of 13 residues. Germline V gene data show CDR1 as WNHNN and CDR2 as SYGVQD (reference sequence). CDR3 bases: TGCGCCAGCAGTGCGAATACACATCAGCCCCAGCATTTT. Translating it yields CASSANTHQPQHF.

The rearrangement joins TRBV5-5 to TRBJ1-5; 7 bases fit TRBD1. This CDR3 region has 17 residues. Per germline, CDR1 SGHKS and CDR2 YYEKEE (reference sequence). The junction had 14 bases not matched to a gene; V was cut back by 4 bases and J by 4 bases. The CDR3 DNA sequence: TGTGCCAGCAGCAGTACAGGGGTGAGCTCCTGGAATCAGCCCCAGCATTTT. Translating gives CASSSTGVSSWNQPQHF.

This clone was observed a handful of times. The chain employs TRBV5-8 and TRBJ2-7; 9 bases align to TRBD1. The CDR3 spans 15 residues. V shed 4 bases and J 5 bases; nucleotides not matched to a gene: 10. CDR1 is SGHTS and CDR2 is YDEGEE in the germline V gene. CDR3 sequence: CASSTRGTGPDEQYF. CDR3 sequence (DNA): TGTGCCAGCAGCACCAGAGGGACAGGGCCTGACGAGCAGTACTTC.

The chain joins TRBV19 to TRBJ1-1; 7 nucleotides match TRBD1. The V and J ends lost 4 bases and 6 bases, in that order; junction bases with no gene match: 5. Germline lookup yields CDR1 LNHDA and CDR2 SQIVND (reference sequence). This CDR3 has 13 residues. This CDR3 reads CASSTDRAAEAFF. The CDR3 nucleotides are TGTGCCAGTAGTACCGACAGGGCTGCTGAAGCTTTCTTT.

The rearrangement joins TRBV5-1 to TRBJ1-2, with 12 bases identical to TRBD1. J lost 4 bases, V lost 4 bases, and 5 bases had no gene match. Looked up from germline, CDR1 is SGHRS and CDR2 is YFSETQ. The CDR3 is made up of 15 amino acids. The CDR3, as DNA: TGCGCCAGCAGCGGGACAGGGGGCGCGACCTATGGCTACACCTTC. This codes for CASSGTGGATYGYTF.

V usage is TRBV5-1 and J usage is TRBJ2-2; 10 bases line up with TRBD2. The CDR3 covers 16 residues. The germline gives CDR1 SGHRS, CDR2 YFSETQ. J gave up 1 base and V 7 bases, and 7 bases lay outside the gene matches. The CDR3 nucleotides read TGCGCCAGCCACCCTAGCGGGGGTGGGAACACCGGGGAGCTGTTTTTT. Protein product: CASHPSGGGNTGELFF.